The clone carrying this T cell receptor (beta chain) appeared a single time. Its antigen is unknown. The data belong to a study of lymphopenia after photon versus proton radiotherapy. The CDR3 sequence is 13 residues long. Germline-derived CDR1 and CDR2 are SGHTA and FQGNSA. Trimming took 5 bases from V and 0 from J, leaving 7 bases between them. Method: immunoSEQ multiplex PCR; TCRdb's copy keeps in-frame clones and lacks some. The table includes more than 25,000 clones, roughly 90% detected once. Study observations and caveats: Survival link was tested only in deceased patients; proton benefit remains a possibility. Relative stability marked proton patients; photon patients lost diversity and naive cells. Oligoclonal CD8+ Temra expansion after nadir drove photon patients' diversity drop.

The rearrangement uses TRBV7-2 and TRBJ1-1; no firm D call. This sequence was found in a woman aged 50 to 65 with pancreatic cancer. Sequencing was performed on peripheral blood, taken from a patient treated with photon-based radiotherapy. The CDR3 sequence is CASSGNLNTEAFF. DNA of the CDR3: TGTGCCAGCAGCGGCAATTTGAACACTGAAGCTTTCTTT.